Following are 18 T cell receptor beta chains from one sample sequenced in a study of OX40 agonist ivuxolimab in advanced cancers. Clones were sequenced by immunoSEQ multiplex PCR, and TCRdb holds only the in-frame ones, with some missing. The sample has around 84,000 clones, under 95% seen once. This material consisted of CD4+ or CD8+ T cells sorted from blood, taken in a trial of the OX40 agonist ivuxolimab. The source is an adult with an advanced solid tumor such as melanoma, head and neck, liver or kidney cancer.

This chain uses TRBV13 with TRBJ2-1, with 7 bases identical to TRBD2. The J segment lost 2 bases and the V segment lost 2 bases, leaving 9 bases of the junction unmatched. This CDR3 is 17 amino acids long. Germline V CDR1 and CDR2: PRHDT, FYEKMQ (reference sequence). The CDR3 sequence is CASSLLSGLAAYNEQFF. DNA for the CDR3: TGTGCCAGCAGCTTACTCTCGGGCCTAGCGGCCTACAATGAGCAGTTCTTC.

A single count supports this clone. The genes are TRBV29-1 and TRBJ1-2; 8 bases fit TRBD1. J lost 7 bases, V lost 7 bases, and 8 bases had no gene match. This CDR3 has 12 amino acids. Germline V CDR1 and CDR2: SQVTM, ANQGSEA. In DNA, the CDR3 is TGCAGCGCGACAGGGGAAGGTCCTGGCTACACCTTC. Amino acids: CSATGEGPGYTF.

The chain employs TRBV5-1 and TRBJ2-1, with D possibly TRBD1 on 5 matching bases. CDR1 and CDR2 (germline): SGHRS, YFSETQ. V dropped 0 bases and J dropped 2 bases, with 12 bases sitting between them. The CDR3 is made up of 16 amino acids. CDR3 region: CASSLDRRVPYNEQFF. CDR3 bases: TGCGCCAGCAGCTTGGATCGCAGGGTGCCCTACAATGAGCAGTTCTTC.

J is TRBJ2-7 and V is TRBV7-2; D perhaps matches TRBD2 (6 bases). This CDR3 has 15 amino acids. V shed 0 bases and J shed 0 bases, with 9 bases lying between them. Germline loops: CDR1 SGHTA, CDR2 FQGNSA. Here the CDR3 reads CASSLAAGSSYEQYF. The CDR3 DNA reads TGTGCCAGCAGCTTAGCGGCGGGGAGCTCCTACGAGCAGTACTTC.

The rearrangement links TRBV7-9 to TRBJ1-5; tentative D call: TRBD1 (6 bases). CDR3 size: 16 residues. Germline V gene sequence: CDR1 SEHNR, CDR2 FQNEAQ (reference sequence). V was cut by 5 bases and J by 5 bases, with 19 bases left in between. The CDR3 region has the DNA TGTGCCAGCAGCGGAGAGGGACAACCCCGGGATCAGCCCCAGCATTTT. It translates to CASSGEGQPRDQPQHF. Based on the CDR3 plus reference TRBV7-9 and TRBJ1-5, the full variable domain is DTGVSQNPRHKITKRGQNVTFRCDPISEHNRLYWYRQTLGQGPEFLTYFQNEAQLEKSRLLSDRFSAERPKGSFSTLEIQRTEQGDSAMYLCASSGEGQPRDQPQHFGDGTRLSIL.

This chain links TRBV9 with TRBJ2-7; 7 bases fit TRBD2. The germline V gene has CDR1 SGDLS and CDR2 YYNGEE. The CDR3 consists of 15 residues. The V and J ends lost 4 bases and 2 bases, in that order; junction bases with no gene match: 9. Here the CDR3 reads CASSLSRGVAYEQYF. The CDR3 DNA follows: TGTGCCAGCAGCTTATCCCGGGGGGTAGCCTACGAGCAGTACTTC.

The rearrangement links TRBV27 to TRBJ1-5; 8 bases map to TRBD1. V lost 2 bases, J lost 5 bases, and 5 bases stayed unmatched. The CDR3 is 15 residues long. CDR1 MNHEY and CDR2 SMNVEV come from the germline V gene (reference sequence). This CDR3 is CASSLAGGAYQPQHF. The CDR3 DNA sequence: TGTGCCAGCAGTTTAGCAGGGGGCGCATATCAGCCCCAGCATTTT.

This rearrangement joins TRBV7-9 to TRBJ2-3; D may match TRBD1 or TRBD2 (7 bases each). The V end lost 3 bases, the J end lost 0 bases, and 16 bases lay between the germline ends. Germline loops: CDR1 SEHNR, CDR2 FQNEAQ (reference sequence). CDR3 length: 17 residues. The CDR3, as DNA: TGTGCCAGCAGCTTGTGGGGGGGACAGTATAGCACAGATACGCAGTATTTT. It translates to CASSLWGGQYSTDTQYF.

This CDR3 is CASEALPYNEQFF. CDR3 nucleotide sequence: TGTGCCTCGGAGGCATTGCCCTACAATGAGCAGTTCTTC. The V call is TRBV30, the J call TRBJ2-1; maybe TRBD2 (5 bases). The CDR3 consists of 13 residues. Trimming left V 7 bases short and J 2 bases short, with 12 bases between. Germline CDR1 is GTSNPN and CDR2 is SVGIG (reference sequence).

The genes are TRBV11-3 and TRBJ2-7; 7 nucleotides align to TRBD1. The germline CDR1 and CDR2 sequences are SGHNT and YENEEA. The V segment lost 5 bases and the J segment 3 bases; nucleotides outside the gene matches: 7. This CDR3 region has 14 residues. This chain's CDR3 is CASSVRGQHYEQYF. For the CDR3, the DNA is TGTGCCAGCAGCGTAAGGGGACAGCACTACGAGCAGTACTTC. The complete variable domain, with remaining parts taken from reference TRBV11-3 and TRBJ2-7, reads EAGVVQSPRYKIIEKKQPVAFWCNPISGHNTLYWYLQNLGQGPELLIRYENEEAVDDSQLPKDRFSAERLKGVDSTLKIQPAELGDSAVYLCASSVRGQHYEQYFGPGTRLTVT.

The chain recombines TRBV23-1 with TRBJ1-1; D remains ambiguous. TRBV23-1 has ORF status, its function being uncertain. The CDR3 has 16 residues. The V end was cut by 4 bases, the J end by 7 bases, with 22 bases between. The CDR3 protein is CASSREGVTKEHEAFF. The CDR3 nucleotides read TGCGCCAGCAGTCGAGAAGGTGTGACAAAAGAGCATGAAGCTTTCTTT.

This chain connects TRBV15 to TRBJ2-1, with TRBD2 matching 9 bases. The CDR3 is 14 residues long. With 1 base clipped from V and 7 bases from J, the junction kept 2 bases outside the gene matches. Per the germline V gene, CDR1 is LNHNV and CDR2 is YYDKDF (reference sequence). Here the CDR3 DNA reads TGTGCCACCAGCAGAGCTAGCGGGGTTAATGAGCAGTTCTTC. This codes for CATSRASGVNEQFF. Using reference TRBV15 and TRBJ2-1 for the parts outside the CDR3, the full variable domain is DAMVIQNPRYQVTQFGKPVTLSCSQTLNHNVMYWYQQKSSQAPKLLFHYYDKDFNNEADTPDNFQSRRPNTSFCFLDIRSPGLGDTAMYLCATSRASGVNEQFFGPGTRLTVL.

The count of this clone is one. V and J are TRBV19 and TRBJ1-5, with D perhaps TRBD1 (5 bases). The V end lost 8 bases, the J end lost 6 bases, and 14 bases lay between the germline ends. The CDR3 extends over 13 amino acids. Germline assignment: CDR1 LNHDA and CDR2 SQIVND (reference sequence). The CDR3 protein is CASEAGLSQPQHF. As DNA, the CDR3 is TGTGCCAGTGAGGCAGGGCTAAGTCAGCCCCAGCATTTT.

CDR3 nucleotide sequence: TGTGCCGCGGGGGAGGGGGAAAAACTGTTTTTT. Its protein product is CAAGEGEKLFF. This chain connects TRBV10-3 to TRBJ1-4; a weak D match, TRBD1 (5 bases). Germline assignment: CDR1 ENHRY and CDR2 SYGVKD. V lost 11 bases to trimming and J lost 8 bases, with 12 bases between them. The CDR3 sequence is 11 residues long.

This CDR3 reads CASSAGQHSYEQYF. The DNA of the CDR3 is TGTGCCAGCAGCGCGGGACAGCACTCCTACGAGCAGTACTTC. This chain uses TRBV9 with TRBJ2-7, with 7 bases matching TRBD1. V lost 3 bases, J lost 0 bases, and 3 bases stayed unmatched. Germline assignment: CDR1 SGDLS and CDR2 YYNGEE. CDR3 length: 14 residues.

V and J are TRBV9 and TRBJ2-1; D is perhaps TRBD2 (5 bases). V lost 7 bases to trimming and J lost 8 bases, with 10 bases between them. The germline V gene has CDR1 SGDLS and CDR2 YYNGEE. This CDR3 is 11 amino acids long. The CDR3 sequence: CASERGHEQFF. The CDR3 coding sequence is TGTGCCAGCGAAAGAGGGCATGAGCAGTTCTTC. Full variable domain (outside the CDR3, taken from reference TRBV9 and TRBJ2-1): DSGVTQTPKHLITATGQRVTLRCSPRSGDLSVYWYQQSLDQGLQFLIQYYNGEERAKGNILERFSAQQFPDLHSELNLSSLELGDSALYFCASERGHEQFFGPGTRLTVL.

The CDR3 nucleotides read TGTGCCAGCCGAGACAGGGGGGCTAACTATGGCTACACCTTC. It yields the protein CASRDRGANYGYTF. The chain is built from TRBV6-1 and TRBJ1-2; 9 bases map to TRBD1. The V gene end was trimmed by 8 bases and the J gene end by 0 bases; junction bases not matched to a gene: 4. CDR1 and CDR2 from the germline V gene are MNHNS and SASEGT. CDR3 size: 14 residues.

The gene calls are TRBV21-1 and TRBJ1-6; no DNA check was done on the table's D call, TRBD1. TRBV21-1 is marked as a pseudogene. The CDR3 covers 15 residues. This chain's CDR3 is CASSSGDTYNSPLHF. The CDR3, as DNA: TGTGCCAGCAGCAGTGGGGACACATATAATTCACCCCTCCACTTT.